What follows are 4 T cell receptor beta chains derived from one specimen sequenced in a study of T cell repertoires in cytomegalovirus infection. TCRdb processed the reads anew with MiXCR; each CDR3 protein has one entry. The sample lists about 230,000 distinct CDR3 sequences; 22% were seen once. Sequencing was done on a sample of CD8+ T cells from PBMCs. The origin of the receptors is a human donor in good health (CMV status not recorded). Some clones in this sample may be carry-over from other donors' samples.

This clonotype was counted a single time. The chain combines TRBV20-1 with TRBJ2-3; D assignment may be TRBD1 or TRBD2 (5 bases each). Per germline, CDR1 DFQATT and CDR2 SNEGSKA (reference sequence). The V end was cut by 5 bases, the J end by 0 bases, with 6 bases between. This CDR3 has 12 amino acids. CDR3 sequence: CSAWDSTDTQYF. The CDR3 DNA follows: TGCAGTGCTTGGGACAGCACAGATACGCAGTATTTT.

The rearrangement uses TRBV6-4 and TRBJ2-2; D is unclear. Per the germline V gene, CDR1 is MRHNA and CDR2 is SNTAGT. The CDR3 totals 13 residues. V gave up 2 bases and J gave up 1 base, with 2 bases separating them. In nucleotides, the CDR3 is TGTGCCAGCAGTGACATGAACACCGGGGAGCTGTTTTTT. Its protein product is CASSDMNTGELFF.

Of note for this clonotype: Its ends do not fully match the called genes, so a read error is possible. The rearrangement uses TRBV7-2 and TRBJ2-5; D unclear. Per the germline V gene, CDR1 is SGHTA and CDR2 is FQGNSA. CDR3 length: 15 residues. This CDR3 reads CASILEESAVETQYF. The CDR3 nucleotides are TGTGCCAGCATCTTAGAGGAGTCAGCTGTGGAGACCCAGTACTTC.

This clonotype showed up just a few times. The V call is TRBV6-5, the J call TRBJ2-1; tentative D call: TRBD1 (5 bases). V lost 4 bases and J lost 10, with 20 bases in between. From germline, CDR1 is MNHEY and CDR2 SVGAGI. The CDR3 sequence is 15 residues long. The CDR3 loop is CASSSFGHGEVEQFF. The CDR3 region has the DNA TGTGCCAGCAGTTCCTTTGGACATGGAGAGGTCGAGCAGTTCTTC.